Sequencing of this TCR beta chain was carried out in a study of post-analysis software for immune sequencing data. Notes on the study in general: When patients were compared with controls, 4 or 5 TRBV segments were more frequent, TRBV5-6, TRBV5-1 and TRBV20-1 among them.

The table lists this clonotype with many counts. The target antigen is unknown. Every TCR beta cDNA library bore unique molecular identifiers. MiXCR was run by TCRdb on the PCR reads, yielding one entry per CDR3 protein. The sample records hundreds of thousands of distinct CDR3 sequences, 36% being singletons. Germline CDR1 and CDR2: SGHDT and YYEEEE. V gave up 4 bases and J gave up 6 bases, with 17 bases separating them. This CDR3 is built from 14 residues. The chain uses TRBV5-6 and TRBJ2-7; D gene unclear. This clonotype originated in a girl between 10 and 17 years old with multiple sclerosis. The material sequenced was blood. CDR3: CASSPSGRPLEQYF. The CDR3 region has the DNA TGTGCCAGCAGCCCATCGGGCCGTCCGCTCGAGCAGTACTTC.